This T cell receptor beta chain is from a study of T-cell reconstitution after alpha-beta-depleted transplantation in children. Trimming cost V 7 bases and J 4 bases; bases outside gene matches: 9. The CDR3 runs 13 residues. Germline loops: CDR1 SQVTM, CDR2 ANQGSEA. Unique molecular identifiers were built into the TCRbeta library. TCRdb called the PCR reads again in MiXCR, with one record for every CDR3 protein. Of about 540,000 distinct CDR3 sequences in the sample, about a sixth were seen once. The chain has TRBV29-1 and TRBJ1-2, with TRBD1 matching over 7 bases. The sequence came from a human donor who donated a stem cell graft to a child with acute lymphoblastic leukemia. The sequenced sample was PBMCs from the stem cell graft donor, obtained from the stem cell graft. In DNA, the CDR3 is TGCAGCGGGTTCGACAGGGAGAGCTATGGCTACACCTTC. It translates to CSGFDRESYGYTF.